The 14 T cell receptor beta chains below were found in one sample sequenced in a study of blood T cell repertoires in COVID-19. Using immunoSEQ multiplex PCR, the repertoire was profiled, and TCRdb retains in-frame clones only, with some absent. This sample carries roughly 81,000 clones, approximately 86% of them seen once, and the ten largest clones take approximately 2.8%. What was sequenced was peripheral blood. The source of these receptors is a woman older than 75 with COVID-19, enrolled during active disease.

The rearrangement joins TRBV5-1 to TRBJ1-4; 9 nucleotides match TRBD1. V shed 4 bases, J shed 6 bases, and the junction held 7 bases outside the gene matches. The germline V gene has CDR1 SGHRS and CDR2 YFSETQ. The CDR3 consists of 15 residues. The CDR3 spells CASSGQGQGDEKLFF. The CDR3 nucleotides read TGCGCCAGCAGCGGACAGGGGCAGGGAGATGAAAAACTGTTTTTT.

This chain connects TRBV11-2 to TRBJ2-6, with D unclear. The CDR3 runs to 14 residues. Germline V gene sequence: CDR1 SGHAT, CDR2 FQNNGV. V gave up 1 base and J gave up 1 base, with 2 bases separating them. In DNA, the CDR3 is TGTGCCAGCAGCTTAGTATCTGGGGCCAACGTCCTGACTTTC. Translating it yields CASSLVSGANVLTF.

The CDR3 spells CASSYGQTQYF. As DNA, the CDR3 is TGTGCCAGCAGTTACGGGCAGACCCAGTACTTC. The chain uses TRBV6-2 or TRBV6-3 and TRBJ2-5; D is unclear. The CDR3 runs to 11 residues. Germline assignment: CDR1 MNHEY and CDR2 SVGEGT. V was trimmed by 2 bases and J by 6 bases, leaving 4 bases between them.

The chain recombines TRBV18 with TRBJ1-1; weak D call: TRBD1 (6 bases). This CDR3 has 14 amino acids. The V gene lost 0 bases and the J gene lost 5 bases, with 10 bases spanning the gap. CDR1 and CDR2 (germline): KGHSH, LQKENI. DNA for the CDR3: TGTGCCAGCTCACCACCCGACACAGGGACTGAAGCTTTCTTT. Translating gives CASSPPDTGTEAFF.

This rearrangement joins TRBV7-3 to TRBJ2-1, with 11 bases fitting TRBD2. V shed 5 bases, J shed 6 bases, and the junction held 9 bases outside the gene matches. CDR3 length: 16 amino acids. From germline, CDR1 is SGHTA and CDR2 FQGTGA. CDR3 in DNA: TGTGCCAGCAGCCGAGGGACTAGCGGAACCTCCAATGAGCAGTTCTTC. The encoded protein is CASSRGTSGTSNEQFF.

The rearrangement uses TRBV4-1 and TRBJ2-2; 11 nucleotides agree with TRBD2. V dropped 4 bases and J dropped 7; count of bases not matched to a gene: 8. Germline V CDR1 and CDR2: MGHRA, YSYEKL. This CDR3 is built from 16 residues. The CDR3 spells CASSRRVAGGHGELFF. CDR3 nucleotide sequence: TGCGCCAGCAGCCGGCGCGTAGCGGGGGGGCACGGGGAGCTGTTTTTT.

This sequence joins TRBV5-6 and TRBJ2-3; 10 nucleotides agree with TRBD1. Germline trimming cut 1 base from V and 5 bases from J; bases unmatched to any gene: 4. This CDR3 is 15 amino acids long. Germline CDR1 SGHDT, CDR2 YYEEEE. This CDR3 reads CASSLPTGGLDTQYF. Here the CDR3 DNA reads TGTGCCAGCAGCTTGCCGACAGGGGGCTTAGATACGCAGTATTTT.

This clone was picked up one time. This chain uses TRBV24-1 with TRBJ2-7, with 11 nucleotides matching TRBD2. This CDR3 contains 15 residues. Germline assignment: CDR1 KGHDR and CDR2 SFDVKD. V gave up 5 bases and J gave up 10 bases; unmatched junction bases: 12. CDR3 sequence: CATSAGTLAGDRQYF. CDR3 sequence (DNA): TGTGCCACCAGTGCCGGGACACTAGCGGGGGATCGACAGTACTTC.

The V gene is TRBV21-1, the J gene TRBJ1-1; the table's D call, TRBD1, has no DNA check behind it. TRBV21-1 counts as a pseudogene. This CDR3 has 15 residues. The CDR3 protein is CASSSHDRADTEAFF. CDR3 coding DNA: TGTGCCAGCAGCAGTCACGACAGGGCGGACACTGAAGCTTTCTTT.

The DNA of the CDR3 is TGTGCCAGCAGCCGGGCGACTAGCGGGGGTACCTACGAGCAGTACTTC. Translated, it gives CASSRATSGGTYEQYF. The J gene is TRBJ2-7, the V gene TRBV7-9; 12 bases line up with TRBD2. CDR1 SEHNR and CDR2 FQNEAQ come from the germline V gene (reference sequence). V lost 5 bases, J lost 2 bases, and 7 bases stayed unmatched. CDR3 length equals 16 residues.

This chain joins TRBV2 and TRBJ2-3; TRBD2 matches 13 bases. V was clipped by 4 bases and J by 7 bases; unmatched bases: 8. The CDR3 totals 16 residues. CDR1 and CDR2 from the germline V gene are SNHLY and FYNNEI. The chain's CDR3 is CASSALAGGPLNTQYF. CDR3 DNA: TGTGCCAGCAGTGCACTAGCGGGAGGGCCCCTAAATACGCAGTATTTT.

The rearrangement uses TRBV10-3 and TRBJ2-1, with 14 bases lining up with TRBD2. CDR3 size: 15 residues. Germline lookup yields CDR1 ENHRY and CDR2 SYGVKD. V shed 7 bases, J shed 6 bases, and the junction held 5 bases outside the gene matches. CDR3 region: CAITGTSGGPNEQFF. CDR3 nucleotides: TGTGCCATCACGGGGACTAGCGGGGGTCCCAATGAGCAGTTCTTC.

V is TRBV24-1 and J is TRBJ2-1; 8 bases line up with TRBD1. The CDR3 length is 15 residues. V lost 4 bases to trimming and J lost 6 bases; unmatched junction nucleotides: 7. Per germline, CDR1 KGHDR and CDR2 SFDVKD. For the CDR3, the DNA is TGTGCCACCAGTGACGCCGGGACAGGCCGCAATGAGCAGTTCTTC. Translated, it gives CATSDAGTGRNEQFF.

V and J are TRBV24-1 and TRBJ1-4, with unresolved D. V gave up 2 bases and J gave up 4 bases, with 4 bases separating them. Germline V gene sequence: CDR1 KGHDR, CDR2 SFDVKD. This CDR3 spans 13 amino acids. The CDR3 region is CATSDSFNEKLFF. CDR3 in DNA: TGTGCCACCAGTGATTCCTTTAATGAAAAACTGTTTTTT.